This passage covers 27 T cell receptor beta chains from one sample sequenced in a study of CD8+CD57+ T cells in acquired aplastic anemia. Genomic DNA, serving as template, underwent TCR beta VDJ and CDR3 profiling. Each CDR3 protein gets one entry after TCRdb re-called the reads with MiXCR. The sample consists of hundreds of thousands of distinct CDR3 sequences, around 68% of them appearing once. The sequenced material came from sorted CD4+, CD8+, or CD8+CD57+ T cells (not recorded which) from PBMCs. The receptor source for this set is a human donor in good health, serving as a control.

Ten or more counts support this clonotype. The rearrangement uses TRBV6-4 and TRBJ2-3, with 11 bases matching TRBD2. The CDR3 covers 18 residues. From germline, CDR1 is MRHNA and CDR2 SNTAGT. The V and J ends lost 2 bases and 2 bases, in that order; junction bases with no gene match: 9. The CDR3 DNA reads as TGTGCCAGCAGTGACCATCTAGCGGGGGGCACTTTCACAGATACGCAGTATTTT. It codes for CASSDHLAGGTFTDTQYF.

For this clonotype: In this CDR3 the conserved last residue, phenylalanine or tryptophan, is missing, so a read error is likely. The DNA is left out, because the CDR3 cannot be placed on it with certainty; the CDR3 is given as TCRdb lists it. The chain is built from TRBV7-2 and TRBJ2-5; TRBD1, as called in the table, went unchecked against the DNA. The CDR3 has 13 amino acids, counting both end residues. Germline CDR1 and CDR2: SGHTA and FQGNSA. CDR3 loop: CASSLVGAGAMGT.

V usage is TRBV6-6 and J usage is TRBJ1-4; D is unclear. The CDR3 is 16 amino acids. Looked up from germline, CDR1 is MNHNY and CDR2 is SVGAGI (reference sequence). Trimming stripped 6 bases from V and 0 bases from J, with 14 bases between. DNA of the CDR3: TGTGCCAGCAGACCTGGGTGGGTTGCAACTAATGAAAAACTGTTTTTT. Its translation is CASRPGWVATNEKLFF.

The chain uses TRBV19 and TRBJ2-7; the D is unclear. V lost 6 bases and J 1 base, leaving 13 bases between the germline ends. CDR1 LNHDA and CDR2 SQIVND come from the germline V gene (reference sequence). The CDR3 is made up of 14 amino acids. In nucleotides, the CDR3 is TGTGCCAGTAGCGGACGTGGTGGTTCCTACGAGCAGTACTTC. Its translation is CASSGRGGSYEQYF.

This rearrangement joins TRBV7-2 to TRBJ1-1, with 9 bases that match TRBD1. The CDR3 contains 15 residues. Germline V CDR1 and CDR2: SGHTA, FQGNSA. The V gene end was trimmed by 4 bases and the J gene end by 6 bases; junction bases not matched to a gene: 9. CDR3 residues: CASSWDRVRESEAFF. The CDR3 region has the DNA TGTGCCAGCAGCTGGGACAGGGTACGGGAGTCTGAAGCTTTCTTT.

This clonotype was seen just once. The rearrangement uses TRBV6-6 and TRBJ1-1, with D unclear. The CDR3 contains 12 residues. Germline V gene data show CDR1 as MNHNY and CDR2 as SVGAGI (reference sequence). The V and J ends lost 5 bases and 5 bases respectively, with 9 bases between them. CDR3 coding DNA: TGTGCCAGCAGTATGCCGCCAACTGAAGCTTTCTTT. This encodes CASSMPPTEAFF.

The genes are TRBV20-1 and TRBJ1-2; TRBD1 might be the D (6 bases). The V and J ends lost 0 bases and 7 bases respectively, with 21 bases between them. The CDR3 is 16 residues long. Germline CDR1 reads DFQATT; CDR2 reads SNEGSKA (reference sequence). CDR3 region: CSARDGGAAGRAGYTF. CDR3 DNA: TGCAGTGCTAGAGATGGGGGGGCAGCGGGCCGAGCTGGCTACACCTTC.

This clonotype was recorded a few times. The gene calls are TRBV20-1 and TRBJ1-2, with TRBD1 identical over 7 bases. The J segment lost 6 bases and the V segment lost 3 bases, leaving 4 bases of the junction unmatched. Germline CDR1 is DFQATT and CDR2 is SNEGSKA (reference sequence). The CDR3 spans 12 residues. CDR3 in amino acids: CSASIGGDGYTF. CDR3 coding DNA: TGCAGTGCTAGTATAGGGGGCGATGGCTACACCTTC.

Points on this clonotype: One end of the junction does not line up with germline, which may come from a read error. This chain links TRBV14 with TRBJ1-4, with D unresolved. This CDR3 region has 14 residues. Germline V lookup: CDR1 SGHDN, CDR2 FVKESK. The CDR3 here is CASSPEWQLRALLF. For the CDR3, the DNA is TGTGCCAGCAGCCCGGAATGGCAGCTACGAGCACTACTTTTT.

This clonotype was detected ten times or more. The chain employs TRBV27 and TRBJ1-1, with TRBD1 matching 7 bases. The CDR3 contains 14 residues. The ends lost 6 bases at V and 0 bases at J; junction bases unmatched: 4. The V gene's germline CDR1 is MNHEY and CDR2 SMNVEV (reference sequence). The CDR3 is CASRRTGLNTEAFF. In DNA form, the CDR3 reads TGTGCCAGCAGACGGACAGGCCTGAACACTGAAGCTTTCTTT.

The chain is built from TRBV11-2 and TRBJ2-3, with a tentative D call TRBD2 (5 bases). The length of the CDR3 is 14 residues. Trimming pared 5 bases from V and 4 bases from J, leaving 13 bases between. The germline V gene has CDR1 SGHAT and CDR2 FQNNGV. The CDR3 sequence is CASSPHAGADTQYF. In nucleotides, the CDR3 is TGTGCCAGCAGCCCGCATGCCGGGGCAGATACGCAGTATTTT.

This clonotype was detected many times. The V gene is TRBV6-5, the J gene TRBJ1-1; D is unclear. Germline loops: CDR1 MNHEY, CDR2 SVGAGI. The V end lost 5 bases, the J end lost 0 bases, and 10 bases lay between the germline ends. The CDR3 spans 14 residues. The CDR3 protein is CASSREQMNTEAFF. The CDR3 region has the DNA TGTGCCAGCAGTAGAGAACAGATGAACACTGAAGCTTTCTTT.

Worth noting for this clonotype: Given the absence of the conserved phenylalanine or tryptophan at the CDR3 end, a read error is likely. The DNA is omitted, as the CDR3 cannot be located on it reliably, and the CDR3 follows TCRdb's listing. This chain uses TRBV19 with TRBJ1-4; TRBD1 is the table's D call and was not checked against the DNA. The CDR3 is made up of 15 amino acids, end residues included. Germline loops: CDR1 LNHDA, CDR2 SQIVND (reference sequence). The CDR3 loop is CASTPRDTGTENPIY.

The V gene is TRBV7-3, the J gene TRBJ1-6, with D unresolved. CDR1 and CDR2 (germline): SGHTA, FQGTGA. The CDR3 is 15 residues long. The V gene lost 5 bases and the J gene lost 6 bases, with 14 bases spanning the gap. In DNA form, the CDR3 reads TGTGCCAGCAGCCCGCAGCAAACGGGTAATTCACCCCTCCACTTT. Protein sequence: CASSPQQTGNSPLHF.

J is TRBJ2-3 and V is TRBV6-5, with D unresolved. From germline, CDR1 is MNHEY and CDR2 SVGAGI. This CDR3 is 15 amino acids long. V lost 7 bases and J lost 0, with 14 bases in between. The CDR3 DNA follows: TGTGCCAGCAACGATCCCCCGACAAGCACAGATACGCAGTATTTT. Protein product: CASNDPPTSTDTQYF.

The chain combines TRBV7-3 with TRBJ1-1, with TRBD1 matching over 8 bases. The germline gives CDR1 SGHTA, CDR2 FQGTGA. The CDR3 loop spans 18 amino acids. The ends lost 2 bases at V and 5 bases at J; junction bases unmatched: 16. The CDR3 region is CASSLLGTGGATDTEAFF. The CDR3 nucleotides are TGTGCCAGCAGCTTACTAGGTACAGGGGGGGCCACAGATACTGAAGCTTTCTTT.

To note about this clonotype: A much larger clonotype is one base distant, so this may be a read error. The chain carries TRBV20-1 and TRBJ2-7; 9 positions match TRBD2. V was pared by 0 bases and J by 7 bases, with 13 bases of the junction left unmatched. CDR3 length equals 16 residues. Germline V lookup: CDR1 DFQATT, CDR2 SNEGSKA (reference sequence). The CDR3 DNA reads TGCAGTGCTAGAGATGGCGGGGTCGCGGGGGGGCCGGAGCAGTACTTC. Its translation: CSARDGGVAGGPEQYF.

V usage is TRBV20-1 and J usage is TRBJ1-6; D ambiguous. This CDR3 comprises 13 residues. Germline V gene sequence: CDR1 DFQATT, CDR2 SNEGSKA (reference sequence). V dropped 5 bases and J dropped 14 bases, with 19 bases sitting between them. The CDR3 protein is CSALDSQSNSLHF. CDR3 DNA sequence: TGCAGTGCTCTGGATTCGCAATCTAATTCCCTCCACTTT.

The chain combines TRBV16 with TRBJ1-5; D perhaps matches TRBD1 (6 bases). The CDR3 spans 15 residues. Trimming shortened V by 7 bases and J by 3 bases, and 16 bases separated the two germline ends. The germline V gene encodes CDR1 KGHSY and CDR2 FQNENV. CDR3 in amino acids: CASTQGPPSNQPQHF. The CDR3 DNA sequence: TGTGCCAGCACCCAGGGGCCCCCTTCCAATCAGCCCCAGCATTTT.

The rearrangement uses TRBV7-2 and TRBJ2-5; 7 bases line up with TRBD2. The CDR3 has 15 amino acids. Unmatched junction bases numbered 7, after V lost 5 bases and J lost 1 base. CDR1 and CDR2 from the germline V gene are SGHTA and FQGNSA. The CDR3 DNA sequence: TGTGCCAGCAGCCCTCGGGGGGTACTCCAAGAGACCCAGTACTTC. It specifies CASSPRGVLQETQYF.

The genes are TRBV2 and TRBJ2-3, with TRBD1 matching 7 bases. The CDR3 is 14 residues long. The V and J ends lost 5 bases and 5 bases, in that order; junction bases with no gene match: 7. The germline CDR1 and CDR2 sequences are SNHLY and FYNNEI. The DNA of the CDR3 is TGTGCCAGCAGTAGAGGGGGCAGGCGAGATACGCAGTATTTT. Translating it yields CASSRGGRRDTQYF.

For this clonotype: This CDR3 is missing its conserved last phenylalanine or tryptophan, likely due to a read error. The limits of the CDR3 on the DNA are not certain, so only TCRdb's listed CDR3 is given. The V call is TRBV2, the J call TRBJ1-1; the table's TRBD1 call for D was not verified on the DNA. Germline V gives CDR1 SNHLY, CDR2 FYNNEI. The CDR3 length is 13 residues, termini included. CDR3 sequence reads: CASSGTNDTEAHY.

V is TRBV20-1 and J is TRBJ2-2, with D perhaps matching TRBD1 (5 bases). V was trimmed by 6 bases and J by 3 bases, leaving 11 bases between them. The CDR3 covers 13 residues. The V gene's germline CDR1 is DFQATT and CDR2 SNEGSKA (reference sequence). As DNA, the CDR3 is TGCAGTGCAAGCCAAGGGGACACCGGGGAGCTGTTTTTT. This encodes CSASQGDTGELFF.

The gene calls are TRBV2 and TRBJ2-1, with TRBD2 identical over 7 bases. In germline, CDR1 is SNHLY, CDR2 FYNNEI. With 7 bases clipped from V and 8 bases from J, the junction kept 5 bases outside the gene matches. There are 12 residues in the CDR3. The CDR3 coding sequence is TGTGCCAGCAAGCGGGGCTGGGATGAGCAGTTCTTC. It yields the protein CASKRGWDEQFF.

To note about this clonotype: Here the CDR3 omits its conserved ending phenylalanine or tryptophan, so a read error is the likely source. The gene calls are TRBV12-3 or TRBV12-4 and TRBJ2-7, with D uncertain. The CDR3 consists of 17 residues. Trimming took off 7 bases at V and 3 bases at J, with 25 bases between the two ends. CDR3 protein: CASTVSTGDPWVYEQYS. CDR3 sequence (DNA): TGTGCCAGCACGGTATCTACCGGCGATCCGTGGGTCTACGAGCAGTACTCC.

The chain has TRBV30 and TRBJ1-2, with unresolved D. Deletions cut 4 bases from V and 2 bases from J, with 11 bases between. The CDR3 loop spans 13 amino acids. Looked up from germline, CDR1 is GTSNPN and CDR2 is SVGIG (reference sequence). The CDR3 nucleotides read TGTGCCTGGAAAGGACTGCTAAACTATGGCTACACCTTC. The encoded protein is CAWKGLLNYGYTF.

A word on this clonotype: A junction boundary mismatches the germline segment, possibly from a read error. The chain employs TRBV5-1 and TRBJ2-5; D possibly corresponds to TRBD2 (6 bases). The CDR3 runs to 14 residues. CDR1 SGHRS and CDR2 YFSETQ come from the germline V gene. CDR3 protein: CASSLGTGAKTQYF. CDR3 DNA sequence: TGTGCCAGCAGCTTAGGGACTGGGGCGAAGACCCAGTACTTC.